These T cell receptor beta chains were read from a single sample in a study of blood T cell repertoires in COVID-19. The data were produced by immunoSEQ multiplex PCR, yet TCRdb's version contains in-frame clones alone and is incomplete. The sample includes approximately 140,000 clones, around 86% seen only once; the top ten take less than 3.5%. The source material was peripheral blood. All receptors derive from a man aged 65-85 years with acute or convalescent COVID-19. Each CDR3 is given with its conserved first and last residue. Fields, in order: CDR3 protein, CDR3 DNA, D gene, J gene, clone size, V gene. The D gene is left open where the match is weak. Size values are once, few and many counts, or a class for expanded clones, and some rows have none.

cdr3_aa: CASSPGLAAYEQYF; cdr3_nt: TGTGCCAGCAGCCCGGGACTAGCGGCATACGAGCAGTACTTC; d_call: TRBD2; j_call: TRBJ2-7; clone_size: NA; v_call: TRBV5-6
cdr3_aa: CASSLVAGRADTQYF; cdr3_nt: TGCGCCAGCAGCTTGGTTGCGGGGCGGGCAGATACGCAGTATTTT; d_call: NA; j_call: TRBJ2-3; clone_size: once; v_call: TRBV5-1
cdr3_aa: CASSHPRGVEQYF; cdr3_nt: TGTGCCAGCAGCCACCCCAGGGGCGTCGAGCAGTACTTC; d_call: NA; j_call: TRBJ2-7; clone_size: NA; v_call: TRBV5-5
cdr3_aa: CASRLLAGPSYEQYF; cdr3_nt: TGTGCCAGCAGGTTACTAGCGGGCCCCTCCTACGAGCAGTACTTC; d_call: TRBD2; j_call: TRBJ2-7; clone_size: NA; v_call: TRBV28
cdr3_aa: CASSLRQGWTGELFF; cdr3_nt: TGTGCCAGCAGCTTACGGCAGGGATGGACCGGGGAGCTGTTTTTT; d_call: NA; j_call: TRBJ2-2; clone_size: NA; v_call: TRBV7-2
cdr3_aa: CSVVGGRGANVLTF; cdr3_nt: TGCAGCGTTGTGGGGGGGCGAGGGGCCAACGTCCTGACTTTC; d_call: NA; j_call: TRBJ2-6; clone_size: NA; v_call: TRBV29-1
cdr3_aa: CALLSTNTGELFF; cdr3_nt: TGTGCGTTGTTAAGCACGAACACCGGGGAGCTGTTTTTT; d_call: NA; j_call: TRBJ2-2; clone_size: NA; v_call: TRBV28
cdr3_aa: CASSPGTGGPYEQYF; cdr3_nt: TGTGCCAGCTCCCCAGGGACAGGGGGTCCCTACGAGCAGTACTTC; d_call: TRBD1; j_call: TRBJ2-7; clone_size: NA; v_call: TRBV18
cdr3_aa: CASSIAGGRAAEQFF; cdr3_nt: TGTGCCAGTAGTATAGCTGGCGGGAGGGCCGCTGAGCAGTTCTTC; d_call: TRBD2; j_call: TRBJ2-1; clone_size: NA; v_call: TRBV19
cdr3_aa: CASSDDRARNYGYTF; cdr3_nt: TGTGCCAGCAGCGACGACAGGGCGCGAAACTATGGCTACACCTTC; d_call: TRBD1; j_call: TRBJ1-2; clone_size: few; v_call: TRBV9
cdr3_aa: CASSYRPTSVTYEQYF; cdr3_nt: TGTGCCAGCAGTTATCGACCGACTAGCGTCACCTACGAGCAGTACTTC; d_call: TRBD2; j_call: TRBJ2-7; clone_size: NA; v_call: TRBV6-2/TRBV6-3
cdr3_aa: CASSLDSGQGNEKLFF; cdr3_nt: TGTGCCAGCAGCTTGGATTCGGGACAGGGGAATGAAAAACTGTTTTTT; d_call: TRBD1; j_call: TRBJ1-4; clone_size: NA; v_call: TRBV5-8
cdr3_aa: CASSIEITSGRGEQFF; cdr3_nt: TGTGCCAGTAGTATAGAGATTACTAGCGGGAGGGGTGAGCAGTTCTTC; d_call: TRBD2; j_call: TRBJ2-1; clone_size: NA; v_call: TRBV19
cdr3_aa: CASSPRRGYEQYF; cdr3_nt: TGTGCCAGCAGCCCAAGACGGGGCTACGAGCAGTACTTC; d_call: NA; j_call: TRBJ2-7; clone_size: NA; v_call: TRBV9
cdr3_aa: CATSDFAGQFF; cdr3_nt: TGTGCCACCAGTGATTTTGCGGGGCAGTTCTTC; d_call: NA; j_call: TRBJ2-1; clone_size: NA; v_call: TRBV24-1
cdr3_aa: CASSPGLVSYEQYF; cdr3_nt: TGTGCCAGTAGCCCGGGACTAGTGTCCTACGAGCAGTACTTC; d_call: TRBD2; j_call: TRBJ2-7; clone_size: NA; v_call: TRBV19
cdr3_aa: CSVETGGNQPQHF; cdr3_nt: TGCAGCGTTGAGACAGGGGGTAATCAGCCCCAGCATTTT; d_call: TRBD1; j_call: TRBJ1-5; clone_size: NA; v_call: TRBV29-1
cdr3_aa: CASSLAGQKRWGYTF; cdr3_nt: TGTGCCAGCAGCTTAGCGGGACAAAAAAGGTGGGGCTACACCTTC; d_call: NA; j_call: TRBJ1-2; clone_size: few; v_call: TRBV7-9